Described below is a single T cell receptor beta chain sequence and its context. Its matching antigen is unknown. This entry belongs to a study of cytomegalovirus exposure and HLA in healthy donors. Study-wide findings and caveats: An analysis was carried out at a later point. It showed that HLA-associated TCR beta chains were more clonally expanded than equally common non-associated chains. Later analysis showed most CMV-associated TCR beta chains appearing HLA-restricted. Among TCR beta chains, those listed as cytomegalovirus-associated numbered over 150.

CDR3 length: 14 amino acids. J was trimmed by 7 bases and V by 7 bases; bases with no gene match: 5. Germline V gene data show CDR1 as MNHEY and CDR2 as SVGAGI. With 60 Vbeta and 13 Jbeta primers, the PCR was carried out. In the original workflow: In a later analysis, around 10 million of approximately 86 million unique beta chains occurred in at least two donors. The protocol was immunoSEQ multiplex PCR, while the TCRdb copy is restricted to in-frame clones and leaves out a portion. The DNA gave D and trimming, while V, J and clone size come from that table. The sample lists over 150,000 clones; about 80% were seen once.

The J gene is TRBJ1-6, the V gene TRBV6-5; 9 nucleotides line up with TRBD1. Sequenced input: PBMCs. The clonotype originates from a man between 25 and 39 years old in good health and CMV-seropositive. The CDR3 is CASTKDRGNSPLHF. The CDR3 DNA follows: TGTGCCAGCACCAAGGACAGGGGCAATTCACCCCTCCACTTT.